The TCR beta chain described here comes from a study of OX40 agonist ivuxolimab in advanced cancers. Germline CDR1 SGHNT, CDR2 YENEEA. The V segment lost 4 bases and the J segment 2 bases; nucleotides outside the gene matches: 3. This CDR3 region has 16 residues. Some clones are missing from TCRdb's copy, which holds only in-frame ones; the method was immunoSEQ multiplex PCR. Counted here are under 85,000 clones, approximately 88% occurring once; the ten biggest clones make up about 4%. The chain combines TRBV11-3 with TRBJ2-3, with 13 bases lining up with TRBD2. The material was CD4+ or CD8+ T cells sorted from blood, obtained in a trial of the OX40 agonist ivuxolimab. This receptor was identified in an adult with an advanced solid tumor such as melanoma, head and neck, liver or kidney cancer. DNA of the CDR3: TGTGCCAGCAGCTCTGGGACTAGCGGGGTCACAGATACGCAGTATTTT. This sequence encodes CASSSGTSGVTDTQYF.